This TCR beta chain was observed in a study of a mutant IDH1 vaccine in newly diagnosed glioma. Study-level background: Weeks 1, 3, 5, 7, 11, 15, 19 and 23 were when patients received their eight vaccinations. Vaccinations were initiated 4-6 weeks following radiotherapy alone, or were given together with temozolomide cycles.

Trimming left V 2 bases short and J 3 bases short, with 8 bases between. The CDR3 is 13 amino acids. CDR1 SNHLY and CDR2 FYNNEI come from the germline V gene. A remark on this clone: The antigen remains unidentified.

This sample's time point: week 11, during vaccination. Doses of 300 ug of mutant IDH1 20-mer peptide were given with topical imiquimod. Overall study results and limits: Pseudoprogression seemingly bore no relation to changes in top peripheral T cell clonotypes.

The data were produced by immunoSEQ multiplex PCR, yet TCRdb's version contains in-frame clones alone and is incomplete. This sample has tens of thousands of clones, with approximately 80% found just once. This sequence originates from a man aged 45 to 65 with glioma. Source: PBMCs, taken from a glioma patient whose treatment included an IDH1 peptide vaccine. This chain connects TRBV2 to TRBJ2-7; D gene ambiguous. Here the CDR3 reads CASSERLGYEQYF. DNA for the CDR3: TGTGCCAGCAGTGAAAGGTTGGGCTACGAGCAGTACTTC.